The present TCR beta chain was sequenced within a study of control samples from healthy donors and cancer patients. CDR1 is SEHNR, CDR2 FQNEAQ, per germline (reference sequence). Trimming cost V 5 bases and J 0 bases; bases outside gene matches: 3. The CDR3 is 15 residues long. Method: immunoSEQ multiplex PCR; TCRdb's copy keeps in-frame clones and lacks some. The repertoire holds some 160,000 clones, with around 90% as singletons. This clonotype originated in a young man in good health. The rearrangement links TRBV7-9 to TRBJ2-2, with 7 bases lining up with TRBD1. The specimen was blood. The CDR3: CASSGGQSNTGELFF. The CDR3 DNA reads TGTGCCAGCAGCGGGGGACAGTCGAACACCGGGGAGCTGTTTTTT.